These T cell receptor beta chains were read from a single sample in a study of beta chain features in type 1 diabetes. Produced via immunoSEQ multiplex PCR; TCRdb's table is partial and in-frame only. The data hold about 160,000 clones, with over 55% observed a single time. The specimen sequenced was naive CD4+ T cells from blood. The receptors originated from a man aged 25-45 years with type 1 diabetes. Each CDR3 is given with its conserved first and last residue. Fields, in order: clone size, D gene, J gene, V gene, CDR3 protein, CDR3 DNA. A D gene is named only where the DNA matches it firmly. The size of a clone is reported for some rows only, either as once, few or many, or as a class for expanded clones.

>-|TRBD2|TRBJ2-3|TRBV10-3
CAINQASGDTDTQYF
TGTGCCATCAATCAGGCTAGCGGGGACACAGATACGCAGTATTTT
>-|TRBD1|TRBJ2-7|TRBV7-2
CASSSGQGFEQYF
TGTGCCAGCAGCTCAGGACAGGGGTTCGAGCAGTACTTC
>-|-|TRBJ2-3|TRBV29-1
CSVALRVLDTQYF
TGCAGCGTTGCTCTTAGGGTGTTAGATACGCAGTATTTT
>-|-|TRBJ2-5|TRBV7-9
CASSDGGETQYF
TGTGCCAGCAGCGACGGAGGAGAGACCCAGTACTTC
>-|-|TRBJ1-2|TRBV7-9
CASSLRGYTF
TGTGCCAGCAGCCTCAGGGGCTACACCTTC
>few|TRBD1|TRBJ2-3|TRBV29-1
CSSGTGDPSDTQYF
TGCAGCTCCGGGACAGGGGACCCGTCAGATACGCAGTATTTT
>few|TRBD1|TRBJ1-4|TRBV29-1
CSIWTGPTNEKLFF
TGCAGCATCTGGACAGGCCCAACTAATGAAAAACTGTTTTTT
>-|TRBD1|TRBJ2-1|TRBV5-4
CASSLEVGQGRFF
TGTGCCAGCAGCTTGGAAGTGGGACAGGGCAGGTTCTTC
>few|-|TRBJ2-2|TRBV7-9
CASSLEGQPGELFF
TGTGCCAGCAGCTTAGAAGGACAGCCCGGGGAGCTGTTTTTT
>-|-|TRBJ1-1|TRBV7-9
CASSYRQIEAFF
TGTGCCAGCAGCTACCGACAGATTGAAGCTTTCTTT
>-|-|TRBJ2-3|TRBV11-2
CASSPTAGATDTQYF
TGTGCCAGCAGCCCCACGGCGGGGGCCACAGATACGCAGTATTTT
>-|-|TRBJ2-5|TRBV7-7
CASSPPQGSGTQYF
TGTGCCAGCAGCCCCCCCCAGGGGAGTGGGACCCAGTACTTC
>-|TRBD2|TRBJ2-7|TRBV10-3
CAISQLAGISYEQYF
TGTGCCATCAGTCAACTAGCGGGGATCTCCTACGAGCAGTACTTC
>few|-|TRBJ2-7|TRBV10-3
CAIRNREQDEQYF
TGTGCCATCAGAAACAGGGAGCAGGACGAGCAGTACTTC
>-|-|TRBJ1-5|TRBV29-1
CSVRWGSNQPQHF
TGCAGCGTGAGGTGGGGAAGCAATCAGCCCCAGCATTTT
>-|TRBD1|TRBJ1-2|TRBV7-9
CASSPQGAYGYTF
TGTGCCAGCAGCCCACAGGGGGCGTATGGCTACACCTTC
>once|-|TRBJ2-1|TRBV6-6
CASSGFSYNEQFF
TGTGCCAGCAGTGGGTTTTCCTACAATGAGCAGTTCTTC
>-|TRBD2|TRBJ2-5|TRBV7-9
CASSFSGGQETQYF
TGTGCCAGCAGCTTTAGCGGGGGGCAAGAGACCCAGTACTTC
>once|TRBD1|TRBJ2-2|TRBV10-3
CAIGDSTNTGELFF
TGTGCCATCGGGGACAGCACGAACACCGGGGAGCTGTTTTTT
>-|-|TRBJ2-1|TRBV29-1
CSPGTLEGEQFF
TGCAGCCCGGGGACCCTGGAGGGTGAGCAGTTCTTC
>-|-|TRBJ1-1|TRBV14
CASSLTLNTEAFF
TGTGCCAGCAGTCTTACACTGAACACTGAAGCTTTCTTT
>-|-|TRBJ2-5|TRBV30
CAWSGQVQETQYF
TGTGCCTGGAGTGGACAGGTCCAAGAGACCCAGTACTTC
>few|TRBD2|TRBJ2-1|TRBV29-1
CSAQAGLAGGSSYNEQFF
TGCAGCGCCCAAGCGGGGCTAGCGGGGGGTAGCTCCTACAATGAGCAGTTCTTC
>-|-|TRBJ2-7|TRBV9
CASSVVPGRMDEQYF
TGTGCCAGCAGCGTAGTTCCGGGTAGGATGGACGAGCAGTACTTC
>-|TRBD1|TRBJ2-5|TRBV2
CASSEVRTGGYF
TGTGCCAGCAGTGAAGTCAGGACAGGGGGGTACTTC
>-|-|TRBJ1-5|TRBV7-2
CASSLTGRSNQPQHF
TGTGCCAGCAGCCTGACAGGTAGAAGCAATCAGCCCCAGCATTTT
>-|TRBD2|TRBJ2-5|TRBV2
CASSEPLAGGETQYF
TGTGCCAGCAGTGAACCCCTAGCGGGGGGGGAGACCCAGTACTTC
>-|TRBD1|TRBJ1-4|TRBV7-9
CAGDRGSGEKLFF
TGTGCCGGCGACAGGGGTAGCGGCGAAAAACTGTTTTTT
>-|-|TRBJ2-5|TRBV7-2
CASSLVLETQYF
TGTGCCAGCAGCTTAGTGTTGGAGACCCAGTACTTC
>-|-|TRBJ1-2|TRBV30
CAWSAAPNINYGYTF
TGTGCCTGGAGTGCGGCCCCAAACATTAACTATGGCTACACCTTC
>-|-|TRBJ2-5|TRBV7-2
CASTILGRTQETQYF
TGTGCCAGCACGATCCTCGGGCGAACTCAAGAGACCCAGTACTTC
>-|-|TRBJ1-1|TRBV4-3
CASSQGWGMNTEAFF
TGCGCCAGCAGCCAAGGATGGGGGATGAACACTGAAGCTTTCTTT
>-|TRBD1|TRBJ2-3|TRBV9
CASSGRDRSSDTQYF
TGTGCCAGCAGCGGCCGGGACAGGAGTTCAGATACGCAGTATTTT
>few|TRBD1|TRBJ2-1|TRBV30
CAWSEGTVREQFF
TGTGCCTGGAGTGAAGGGACAGTGCGTGAGCAGTTCTTC
>-|TRBD1|TRBJ2-3|TRBV4-3
CASSQDSGTDATDTQYF
TGCGCCAGCAGCCAAGATTCTGGGACAGACGCCACAGATACGCAGTATTTT
>few|-|TRBJ2-6|TRBV30
CAWDSGANVLTF
TGTGCCTGGGACTCTGGGGCCAACGTCCTGACTTTC
>once|TRBD1|TRBJ2-5|TRBV7-7
CASSLFPLGTGDLRGETQYF
TGTGCCAGCAGCTTATTCCCGCTAGGGACAGGGGACCTTCGAGGAGAGACCCAGTACTTC
>few|-|TRBJ2-3|TRBV23-1
CASSQSYGGRTDTQYF
TGCGCCAGCAGTCAATCGTATGGCGGCCGCACAGATACGCAGTATTTT
>once|-|TRBJ2-5|TRBV7-9
CASSWDSETQYF
TGTGCCAGCAGCTGGGACTCAGAGACCCAGTACTTC
>-|-|TRBJ1-6|TRBV30
CAWRGTTFGSPLHF
TGTGCCTGGAGGGGGACGACCTTTGGTTCACCCCTCCACTTT
>-|-|TRBJ1-1|TRBV30
CAWSTGAGQHAFF
TGTGCCTGGTCAACAGGAGCGGGGCAACACGCTTTCTTT
>-|-|TRBJ2-5|TRBV14
CASSRQRLQETQYF
TGTGCCAGCAGCCGGCAGCGCCTTCAAGAGACCCAGTACTTC
>-|-|TRBJ2-7|TRBV2
CASSFATESYEQYF
TGTGCCAGCAGTTTCGCGACGGAGTCCTACGAGCAGTACTTC
>-|-|TRBJ2-7|TRBV4-3
CASSHVTMDEQYF
TGCGCCAGCAGCCATGTCACCATGGACGAGCAGTACTTC
>-|TRBD1|TRBJ2-1|TRBV29-1
CSAARDREANEQFF
TGCAGCGCCGCTCGGGACAGGGAAGCCAATGAGCAGTTCTTC
>few|TRBD1|TRBJ2-6|TRBV29-1
CSVGDRASGANVLTF
TGCAGCGTTGGGGACAGGGCCTCTGGGGCCAACGTCCTGACTTTC
>-|-|TRBJ1-1|TRBV28
CASSSPPDRYTEAFF
TGTGCCAGCAGTTCGCCACCCGACAGATACACTGAAGCTTTCTTT
>-|-|TRBJ2-3|TRBV7-2
CASSRPAAVSTDTQYF
TGTGCCAGCAGCCGTCCGGCCGCCGTTAGCACAGATACGCAGTATTTT
>-|-|TRBJ1-4|TRBV30
CAWSDLRGGEKLFF
TGTGCCTGGAGCGACCTGAGAGGTGGTGAAAAACTGTTTTTT
>-|-|TRBJ2-6|TRBV4-1
CASSQDWRVSGANVLTF
TGCGCCAGCAGCCAAGATTGGAGGGTCTCCGGGGCCAACGTCCTGACTTTC
>-|-|TRBJ2-5|TRBV6-5
CASSYSPSATQETQYF
TGTGCCAGCAGTTACTCCCCCTCGGCTACGCAAGAGACCCAGTACTTC
>-|-|TRBJ2-3|TRBV29-1
CSVLGRASDTQYF
TGCAGCGTTCTCGGCAGGGCATCAGATACGCAGTATTTT
>-|TRBD1|TRBJ2-7|TRBV5-4
CASSLSRDRTYEQYF
TGTGCCAGCAGCTTGTCAAGGGACAGAACCTACGAGCAGTACTTC